These T cell receptor beta chains were read from a single sample in a study of T cells in Graves' hyperthyroidism and ophthalmopathy. TCRdb called the multiplex PCR reads again in MiXCR, with one record for every CDR3 protein. The table has under 800,000 distinct CDR3 sequences, 14% seen once. Source material: blood. These receptor sequences come from a young woman with Graves' hyperthyroidism. The CDR3 runs from the conserved cysteine through the conserved F or W. D genes are given only for firm matches. Expanded clones are given a class, and other clones once, few, many or no size at all.

TRBV6-5	TRBD1	.	TRBJ1-1	CASSYSGTGPTEAFF
TRBV7-9	TRBD1	few	TRBJ1-1	CASTEGTANTEAFF
TRBV6-1	.	many	TRBJ2-7	CASSRNRVAYEQYF
TRBV5-8	.	.	TRBJ1-1	CASSLFKGGQSSTEAFF
TRBV11-2	.	many	TRBJ2-1	CASSLTAGSYNEQFF
TRBV3-1	.	.	TRBJ2-3	CASSQGSSYTDTQYF
TRBV13	TRBD1	.	TRBJ1-6	CASSLDRDNSPLHF
TRBV12-3/TRBV12-4	.	many	TRBJ2-3	CASSLYPKADTQYF
TRBV7-3	TRBD1	.	TRBJ2-5	CASSLTGQGETQYF
TRBV7-9	.	many	TRBJ1-1	CASRRQNTEAFF
TRBV15	TRBD2	many	TRBJ2-7	CATTLQAGEWDEQYF
TRBV3-1	TRBD1	few	TRBJ2-7	CASSHGDRGRTYEQYF
TRBV2	.	many	TRBJ1-3	CASSEVRMSGNTIYF
TRBV30	TRBD1	many	TRBJ1-1	CAWTMDRGPLNTEAFF
TRBV3-1	.	many	TRBJ1-1	CASSQVVAGGAFF
TRBV7-6	.	.	TRBJ2-5	CASSLTGPKETQYF
TRBV19	.	.	TRBJ2-4	CASSNFLAKNIQYF
TRBV27	TRBD1	.	TRBJ1-2	CASSQLSGTGSGYTF
TRBV18	.	many	TRBJ1-4	CASSRGLLNEKLFF
TRBV18	.	many	TRBJ1-4	CASSKESSARGEKLFF
TRBV9	.	.	TRBJ2-5	CASASAGETQYF
TRBV20-1	TRBD2	.	TRBJ2-7	CSARDASGRGQYF
TRBV9	.	.	TRBJ1-1	CASSGKGVNTEAFF
TRBV12-3/TRBV12-4	TRBD1	many	TRBJ1-2	CASSRQGARYGYTF
TRBV9	.	few	TRBJ1-1	CASSPPGRAEAFF
TRBV5-1	TRBD2	many	TRBJ2-1	CASSETSGVHNEQFF
TRBV19	.	.	TRBJ2-1	CASSMVLAYEQFF
TRBV7-2	TRBD2	many	TRBJ2-1	CASSRTSGAYNEQFF
TRBV20-1	TRBD1	many	TRBJ2-7	CSARDWDSGPYEQYF
TRBV5-5	.	many	TRBJ2-3	CASSFPSEGTDTQYF
TRBV11-2	.	many	TRBJ1-1	CASEPAFMNTEAFF